The following is a T cell receptor beta chain sequence with its context. The antigen is not known. The sample belongs to a study of CXCR3-negative and CXCR3-positive naive CD8 T cells. General study points: Across naive subsets, surface CD5 expression was comparable, and TCR strength was inferred from properties of the TRB CDR3. Similar TRBV-TRBJ usage characterized naive CXCR3-negative and CXCR3-positive cells; memory cells differed. More hydrophobic TRB CDR3s were found in CXCR3-positive naive cells than in CXCR3-negative naive cells.

The CDR3 has 16 residues. The germline V gene encodes CDR1 MGHRA and CDR2 YSYEKL. The libraries of TRB cDNA were prepared using 5' RACE with UMI labels. No DNA is given; TCRdb re-called the 5' RACE reads and lists each CDR3 protein once. Its clone listing holds approximately 130,000 distinct CDR3 sequences. The TCR originated in a human donor in good health. Some clones in this sample may be carry-over from other donors' samples. The V and J genes are TRBV4-1 and TRBJ1-1. Sequencing was carried out using naive CXCR3+ CD8+ T cells from blood. Subset specified: CD45RO-CCR7+CD27+CD95- naive CD8+ T cells expressing CXCR3 (TNR3+). CDR3 region: CASSKVADVMNTEAFF.